This is a list of T cell receptor beta chains from one sample in a study of regulatory T cells in long-lasting Graves disease. TCRdb called the multiplex PCR reads again in MiXCR, with one record for every CDR3 protein. This sample carries a few hundred thousand distinct CDR3 sequences, roughly a sixth of them seen once, and the ten largest clones take 25% to 30%. These data are also associated with another study on T cells in Graves' hyperthyroidism and ophthalmopathy.

The sample here was peripheral blood mononuclear cells (PBMCs), taken at new diagnosis, from a patient treated with antithyroid drugs. The receptors were sampled from a man in his forties with Graves disease. Each CDR3 is given with its conserved first and last residue. Each record gives: D gene, V gene, clone size, J gene, CDR3 DNA, CDR3 protein. The D gene is left open where the match is weak. Size values are once, few and many counts, or a class for expanded clones, and some rows have none.

>TRBD1|TRBV6-5|NA|TRBJ2-3
TGTGCCAGCAGTTATCGCCCGGGACAGGGGCGCACAGATACGCAGTATTTT
CASSYRPGQGRTDTQYF
>NA|TRBV20-1|few|TRBJ1-2
TGCAGTGCCACGGACAGATTAAACTATGGCTACACCTTC
CSATDRLNYGYTF
>NA|TRBV7-7|few|TRBJ2-6
TGTGCTAGCAGCCCGGGACACTCATCTGGGGCCAACGTCCTGACTTTC
CASSPGHSSGANVLTF
>NA|TRBV2|many|TRBJ2-2
TGTGCCAGCAGGGGATCCGGGGAGCTGTTTTTT
CASRGSGELFF
>TRBD1|TRBV10-3|many|TRBJ2-5
TGTGCCACGTCCGCCCGGGACAGGATCGCTTTC
CATSARDRIAF
>NA|TRBV18|many|TRBJ2-3
TGTGCCAGCTCACCCCTGCAGGGAGATACGCAGTATTTT
CASSPLQGDTQYF
>NA|TRBV7-6|many|TRBJ1-5
TGTGCCAGCAGCCCCGGGGCGATACCATATCAGCCCCAGCATTTT
CASSPGAIPYQPQHF
>NA|TRBV18|many|TRBJ1-4
TGTGCCAGCTCACAATCCACAGGGAGGGATAATGAAAAACTGTTTTTT
CASSQSTGRDNEKLFF
>NA|TRBV10-1|many|TRBJ2-7
TGCGCCAGCAGGCGTTTGGGCTACGAGCAGTACTTC
CASRRLGYEQYF
>NA|TRBV4-1|NA|TRBJ2-6
TGCGCCAGCAGCCCACAGGGAATTGGAGCTGGGGCCAACGTCCTGACTTTC
CASSPQGIGAGANVLTF
>NA|TRBV6-1|many|TRBJ2-7
TGTGCCACCTTAGGACGGGACAAACTCGGGCAGTACTTC
CATLGRDKLGQYF
>TRBD2|TRBV11-2|many|TRBJ2-1
TGTGCCAGCAGCTTAGTCCGTGGGGGGGGTGAGCAGTTCTTC
CASSLVRGGGEQFF
>NA|TRBV10-3|few|TRBJ2-3
TGTGCCATCAGACAGGGACTAAGCACAGATACGCAGTATTTT
CAIRQGLSTDTQYF
>TRBD1|TRBV30|many|TRBJ1-5
TGTGCCTGGAGTGTGACAGGGAATAATCAGCCCCAGCATTTT
CAWSVTGNNQPQHF
>TRBD2|TRBV5-1|few|TRBJ2-3
TGCGCCAGCAGCGGGTCGTCGGGGGGGGTCAGCACAGATACGCAGTATTTT
CASSGSSGGVSTDTQYF
>NA|TRBV5-4|NA|TRBJ1-4
TGTGCCAGCAGCTTGAAGGGGGGCGGGGAACTGTTTTTT
CASSLKGGGELFF
>TRBD1|TRBV7-2|NA|TRBJ2-7
TGTGCCAGCAGCTCAGTCATTGGGACAGGGTTTTACGAGCAGTACTTC
CASSSVIGTGFYEQYF
>TRBD2|TRBV18|many|TRBJ2-1
TGTGCCAGCTCACCTCGACGGGGGGGCTCGAATGAGCAGTTCTTC
CASSPRRGGSNEQFF
>TRBD2|TRBV7-8|NA|TRBJ2-3
TGTGCCAGCAGCTTCGATAGCGGGGGGGCCGATACGCAGTATTTT
CASSFDSGGADTQYF
>NA|TRBV12-3/TRBV12-4|many|TRBJ1-1
TGTGCCAGCAGTTGGGGACACAACACTGAAGCTTTCTTT
CASSWGHNTEAFF
>NA|TRBV9|many|TRBJ2-6
TGTGCCAGCAGCTCGCTGGGTGCTGGGGCCAACGTCCTGACTTTC
CASSSLGAGANVLTF
>NA|TRBV30|many|TRBJ2-1
TGTGCCTGGAGTGCCCTCAGGCGAGGGCAGTTCTTC
CAWSALRRGQFF
>TRBD2|TRBV2|NA|TRBJ2-4
TGTGCCAGCACCTCGGGGGGGGTAGCCAAAAACATTCAGTACTTC
CASTSGGVAKNIQYF
>TRBD2|TRBV11-3|many|TRBJ2-7
TGTGCCAGCAGCTTAATCGCGGGGGGGCCTTACGAGCAGTACTTC
CASSLIAGGPYEQYF
>NA|TRBV11-1|few|TRBJ2-1
TGTGCCGGCAGCCCTGGGGGCTCCTACAATGAGCAGTTCTTC
CAGSPGGSYNEQFF